This TCR beta chain comes out of a study of T cells after yellow fever vaccination. Using its own MiXCR run on the 5' RACE reads, TCRdb lists one record per CDR3 protein. The profile shows some 170,000 distinct CDR3 sequences, around 8.5% of them singletons. The length of the CDR3 is 15 residues. In germline, CDR1 is SGHRS, CDR2 YFSETQ. V lost 0 bases and J 0 bases, leaving 8 bases between the germline ends. The chain employs TRBV5-1 and TRBJ2-3, with D unclear. The receptor was isolated from a man between 18 and 35 years old who received the YFV17D yellow fever vaccine. The sequenced sample was CD8+ T cells sorted from PBMCs, obtained 45 days after the yellow fever booster vaccination. The CDR3: CASSLEDPSTDTQYF. Written as DNA, the CDR3 is TGCGCCAGCAGCTTGGAGGACCCTAGCACAGATACGCAGTATTTT.